This T cell receptor beta chain stems from a study of blood T cell repertoires in COVID-19. Overall study: Some COVID-19 samples were acute and others convalescent; all came from the United States, Italy and Spain. The analysed material was cDNA or gDNA that came from T cells, B-cell-depleted T cells, or PBMCs.

The CDR3 spans 15 residues. Germline CDR1 ENHRY, CDR2 SYGVKD. Trimming at V came to 6 bases and at J to 5 bases, leaving 5 bases not matched to a gene. Measured with immunoSEQ multiplex PCR; TCRdb has only the in-frame clones, and not every one. This sample has approximately 190,000 clones, with 80% to 95% found just once. This rearrangement joins TRBV10-3 to TRBJ2-2, with 11 bases lining up with TRBD2. The clonotype comes from a man aged 50 or older with acute or convalescent COVID-19. Source material: peripheral blood. CDR3 DNA sequence: TGTGCCATCAGCCCCGGGACTAGCGGTACCGGGGAGCTGTTTTTT. Amino acid sequence: CAISPGTSGTGELFF.